Listed here are 26 T cell receptor beta chains from one sample, sequenced in a study of blood T cells in healthy people across ages. Next came a second PCR, run for about 7 to 12 cycles, which used a sample-barcoded 5' primer along with a J-beta primer mix. MiXCR, run by TCRdb on the 5' RACE reads, gives a single entry per CDR3 protein. This sample has 580,000 or so distinct CDR3 sequences, with about 45% found just once. Sequencing was performed on blood. The receptors were gathered from a man older than 75 in good health.

The V call is TRBV6-6, the J call TRBJ2-2; D remains unclear. The germline V gene encodes CDR1 MNHNY and CDR2 SVGAGI (reference sequence). The CDR3 totals 11 residues. V was pared by 8 bases and J by 6 bases, with 7 bases between. CDR3 protein: CASSEAGELFF. DNA for the CDR3: TGTGCCAGCTCAGAGGCCGGGGAGCTGTTTTTT.

This clonotype showed up just a few times. The chain uses TRBV5-1 and TRBJ2-1, with 10 bases aligning to TRBD2. The germline V gene encodes CDR1 SGHRS and CDR2 YFSETQ. CDR3 length: 16 amino acids. After removal of 2 bases from V and 0 bases from J, the junction contained 2 bases not matched to a gene. CDR3 bases: TGCGCCAGCAGCTTCTTAGCGGGGGGCTCCTACAATGAGCAGTTCTTC. Translation gives CASSFLAGGSYNEQFF.

As DNA, the CDR3 is TGTGCCAGCAGTTACCAACGTTTAGCGGGGGGTTGGGCCCAGTACTTC. Translating gives CASSYQRLAGGWAQYF. The chain uses TRBV6-5 and TRBJ2-5; 10 bases line up with TRBD2. There are 16 residues in the CDR3. In germline, CDR1 is MNHEY, CDR2 SVGAGI. Trimming at V came to 2 bases and at J to 9 bases, leaving 12 bases not matched to a gene.

This clonotype appeared a few times. The V call is TRBV20-1, the J call TRBJ2-1, with D perhaps TRBD1 or TRBD2 (5 bases each). This CDR3 contains 19 residues. CDR1 is DFQATT and CDR2 is SNEGSKA in the germline V gene (reference sequence). Trimming left V 1 base short and J 5 bases short, with 27 bases between. DNA of the CDR3: TGCAGTGCTAGAGTTGACTTCAGGACCCCGGGACGCAGGAACAATGAGCAGTTCTTC. Amino acids: CSARVDFRTPGRRNNEQFF.

The table lists this clonotype with a count of one. The chain links TRBV7-2 to TRBJ2-3, with a possible D match to TRBD2 (7 bases). Trimming left V 5 bases short and J 5 bases short, with 14 bases between. The CDR3 loop spans 14 amino acids. The germline gives CDR1 SGHTA, CDR2 FQGNSA. The CDR3 here is CASSLGRDIDTQYF. CDR3 DNA sequence: TGTGCCAGCAGCCTAGGGAGGGACATAGATACGCAGTATTTT. Full variable domain (rest looked up from reference TRBV7-2 and TRBJ2-3): GAGVSQSPSNKVTEKGKDVELRCDPISGHTALYWYRQSLGQGLEFLIYFQGNSAPDKSGLPSDRFSAERTGGSVSTLTIQRTQQEDSAVYLCASSLGRDIDTQYFGPGTRLTVL.

The V gene is TRBV29-1, the J gene TRBJ1-1; 10 nucleotides match TRBD1. The CDR3 sequence is 14 residues long. V was clipped by 5 bases and J by 5 bases; unmatched bases: 8. The V gene's germline CDR1 is SQVTM and CDR2 ANQGSEA. CDR3: CSVKRQGARTEAFF. CDR3 nucleotide sequence: TGCAGCGTTAAAAGACAGGGGGCGAGGACTGAAGCTTTCTTT.

This chain uses TRBV7-2 with TRBJ2-7; TRBD1 matches at 8 bases. Germline assignment: CDR1 SGHTA and CDR2 FQGNSA. The CDR3 has 19 amino acids. Losses at the gene ends were 1 base for V and 0 bases for J; bases not matched to a gene: 14. The CDR3 DNA reads TGTGCCAGCAGCTTAGAGGGTACTACCGGGACAGGCCACTCCTACGAGCAGTACTTC. Translating gives CASSLEGTTGTGHSYEQYF.

For this clonotype: One end of the junction is discordant with germline, which a read error may explain. This rearrangement joins TRBV4-3 to TRBJ1-2; 7 positions agree with TRBD1. The CDR3 runs to 15 residues. The V gene's germline CDR1 is LGHNA and CDR2 YSLEER. For the CDR3, the DNA is TGCGCCAGCAGCCAGAGTACAGGGGAGGGCTATGGCTACACCTTT. Translation: CASSQSTGEGYGYTF.

The chain recombines TRBV4-3 with TRBJ2-4; D not certain. The end of the DNA fits TRBJ2-7 better, so the J call may be wrong. The germline V gene encodes CDR1 LGHNA and CDR2 YSLEER. This CDR3 contains 15 residues. CDR3 nucleotide sequence: TGCGCCAGCAGCCAAAACACAGTTGCAGGCTACGAGCAGTACTTC. Translated: CASSQNTVAGYEQYF.

The gene calls are TRBV7-9 and TRBJ2-5; D unclear. Trimming cost V 6 bases and J 1 base, with 15 bases left between them. The CDR3 has 15 amino acids. Germline CDR1 SEHNR, CDR2 FQNEAQ (reference sequence). This chain's CDR3 is CASSFGTALQETQYF. In DNA, the CDR3 is TGTGCCAGCAGTTTTGGAACGGCACTCCAAGAGACCCAGTACTTC.

The chain joins TRBV5-1 to TRBJ2-6, with no clear D. This CDR3 comprises 16 residues. In germline, CDR1 is SGHRS, CDR2 YFSETQ. The V and J ends lost 5 bases and 3 bases respectively, with 15 bases between them. CDR3 region: CASRGTRASGANVLTF. CDR3 DNA sequence: TGCGCCAGCAGGGGCACAAGGGCGAGTGGGGCCAACGTCCTGACTTTC. Full variable domain (remainder filled in from reference TRBV5-1 and TRBJ2-6): KAGVTQTPRYLIKTRGQQVTLSCSPISGHRSVSWYQQTPGQGLQFLFEYFSETQRNKGNFPGRFSGRQFSNSRSEMNVSTLELGDSALYLCASRGTRASGANVLTFGAGSRLTVL.

V is TRBV13 and J is TRBJ1-1, with no clear D. Trimming pared 4 bases from V and 6 bases from J, leaving 9 bases between. The CDR3 is 12 residues long. Germline assignment: CDR1 PRHDT and CDR2 FYEKMQ (reference sequence). This chain's CDR3 is CASSYGLAEAFF. The CDR3 DNA sequence: TGTGCCAGCAGCTACGGGTTGGCTGAAGCTTTCTTT.

V and J are TRBV6-6 and TRBJ1-1, with no clear D. Trimming pared 2 bases from V and 11 bases from J, leaving 15 bases between. Germline assignment: CDR1 MNHNY and CDR2 SVGAGI (reference sequence). CDR3 length equals 13 residues. DNA of the CDR3: TGTGCCAGCAGTTACGCTGCGGGTTATGAGGCTTTCTTT. It codes for CASSYAAGYEAFF.

A note on this clonotype: A single base separates this from a much larger clone, so it may be a read error. The rearrangement uses TRBV29-1 and TRBJ2-5; D may be TRBD2 (6 bases). CDR1 and CDR2 (germline): SQVTM, ANQGSEA. Deletions cut 7 bases from V and 11 bases from J, with 17 bases between. The CDR3 spans 11 residues. In nucleotides, the CDR3 is TGCAGCGCCGGGGGTTCCAACAAGCAGTACTTC. This codes for CSAGGSNKQYF.

V is TRBV6-5 and J is TRBJ1-2; possible D gene TRBD1, 6 bases. The CDR3 runs 13 residues. Deletions cut 3 bases from V and 7 bases from J, with 12 bases between. The germline V gene encodes CDR1 MNHEY and CDR2 SVGAGI. CDR3 sequence: CASSYQGKGGYTF. The CDR3 DNA sequence: TGTGCCAGCAGTTATCAGGGGAAGGGTGGCTACACCTTC.

V gene TRBV30 combines with J gene TRBJ1-2; D perhaps matches TRBD1 (6 bases). The V gene's germline CDR1 is GTSNPN and CDR2 SVGIG (reference sequence). Deletions cut 0 bases from V and 4 bases from J, with 9 bases between. The CDR3 length is 13 residues. The CDR3 nucleotides are TGTGCCTGGAGTGTAGACAGGATCTATGGCTACACCTTC. Protein sequence: CAWSVDRIYGYTF.

The chain links TRBV30 to TRBJ2-6; tentative D call: TRBD2 (5 bases). The germline CDR1 and CDR2 sequences are GTSNPN and SVGIG (reference sequence). V was cut by 8 bases and J by 2 bases, with 13 bases left in between. CDR3 length: 14 amino acids. The CDR3 DNA reads TGTGCCCGAGGGTTCGGGACTGGGGCCAACGTCCTGACTTTC. Its translation is CARGFGTGANVLTF.

The V and J genes are TRBV7-2 and TRBJ2-1; 10 positions agree with TRBD2. The ends lost 6 bases at V and 4 bases at J; junction bases unmatched: 6. The germline V gene has CDR1 SGHTA and CDR2 FQGNSA. The CDR3 has 15 amino acids. The CDR3 protein is CASRPGTSDYNEQFF. CDR3 DNA sequence: TGTGCCAGCAGACCCGGGACTAGCGATTACAATGAGCAGTTCTTC. The variable domain in full, with the rest retrieved from reference TRBV7-2 and TRBJ2-1, is GAGVSQSPSNKVTEKGKDVELRCDPISGHTALYWYRQSLGQGLEFLIYFQGNSAPDKSGLPSDRFSAERTGGSVSTLTIQRTQQEDSAVYLCASRPGTSDYNEQFFGPGTRLTVL.

The chain is built from TRBV13 and TRBJ1-2; TRBD1 matches at 8 bases. CDR1 PRHDT and CDR2 FYEKMQ come from the germline V gene (reference sequence). The V and J ends lost 6 bases and 3 bases, in that order; junction bases with no gene match: 12. CDR3 length: 16 amino acids. The CDR3 nucleotides read TGTGCCAGCAGTTCTACCGACAGGGGAGGGGACTATGGCTACACCTTC. The encoded protein is CASSSTDRGGDYGYTF.

This clonotype showed up just a few times. This chain joins TRBV20-1 and TRBJ2-1, with 9 bases lining up with TRBD2. From germline, CDR1 is DFQATT and CDR2 SNEGSKA (reference sequence). The V segment lost 5 bases and the J segment 7 bases; nucleotides outside the gene matches: 9. The CDR3 runs to 14 residues. CDR3 nucleotides: TGCAGTGCTCCGCCGGGACTAGCTTCAAATGAGCAGTTCTTC. Translating it yields CSAPPGLASNEQFF.

This clonotype has more than one count but fewer than ten. A much bigger clone sits one base away, suggesting this may be a read error. J is TRBJ2-3 and V is TRBV7-2; a weak D match, TRBD2 (6 bases). The CDR3 has 14 amino acids. CDR1 is SGHTA, CDR2 FQGNSA, per germline. The DNA of the CDR3 is TGTGCCGGCAGCTCGGGACTCAGCACAGATACGCAGTATTTT. It translates to CAGSSGLSTDTQYF.

This clonotype came up a few times. The chain links TRBV4-3 to TRBJ2-4, with D possibly TRBD1 on 6 matching bases. The J call may not be correct, given that the DNA end is closer to TRBJ2-7. The CDR3 is 17 residues long. The germline gives CDR1 LGHNA, CDR2 YSLEER. The CDR3 spells CASSQDPGQTSLHEQYF. CDR3 DNA sequence: TGCGCCAGCAGCCAAGATCCGGGACAAACTTCACTCCACGAGCAGTACTTC.

This sequence joins TRBV12-3 or TRBV12-4 and TRBJ2-3; TRBD2 aligns across 8 bases. The CDR3 covers 14 residues. V lost 6 bases and J lost 0; bases outside the gene matches: 2. Written as DNA, the CDR3 is TGTGCCAGCAGGCCTAGCGGGAGCACAGATACGCAGTATTTT. Amino acids: CASRPSGSTDTQYF.

The V call is TRBV29-1, the J call TRBJ2-5, with 12 bases that match TRBD1. The tail of the sequence fits TRBJ2-7 better, so the J call may be wrong. The germline gives CDR1 SQVTM, CDR2 ANQGSEA. The CDR3 runs 12 residues. Here the CDR3 reads CSVGTGGAEQYF. The CDR3 DNA is TGCAGCGTCGGGACAGGGGGCGCCGAGCAGTACTTC.

V is TRBV16 and J is TRBJ2-5; no reliable D call. V was clipped by 4 bases and J by 11 bases, with 29 bases between them. The CDR3 spans 17 residues. Germline V gene sequence: CDR1 KGHSY, CDR2 FQNENV. In DNA, the CDR3 is TGTGCCAGCAGCCGACATATAGGGTCATCAATCGGGTGTGGGCAGTACTTC. It encodes CASSRHIGSSIGCGQYF.

The chain employs TRBV6-2 or TRBV6-3 and TRBJ2-7; TRBD1 might be the D (6 bases). Per the germline V gene, CDR1 is MNHEY and CDR2 is SVGEGT. The CDR3 covers 14 residues. V was trimmed by 8 bases and J by 0 bases, leaving 14 bases between them. Written as DNA, the CDR3 is TGTGCCAGCTGGGGGCCTCCGAGCTCCTACGAGCAGTACTTC. Protein product: CASWGPPSSYEQYF.